The 27 T cell receptor beta chains below all came from one sample that was sequenced in a study of cytomegalovirus exposure and HLA in healthy donors. It was with 60 Vbeta and 13 Jbeta primers that the PCR ran. Sequencing was performed with immunoSEQ multiplex PCR; in TCRdb, only in-frame clones are kept and a portion is missing. The sample lists 140,000 to 150,000 clones, 79% occurring once. Sequencing was carried out using PBMCs. The receptors originated from a middle-aged woman in good health and CMV-seropositive.

This sequence joins TRBV5-6 and TRBJ2-3; 7 bases fit TRBD2. This CDR3 is 18 amino acids long. Trimming at V came to 2 bases and at J to 5 bases, leaving 17 bases not matched to a gene. Germline V gives CDR1 SGHDT, CDR2 YYEEEE. CDR3 nucleotide sequence: TGTGCCAGCAGCTTTCATCTGTGGGTTAGCGGGTTTGGAGATACGCAGTATTTT. Its translation: CASSFHLWVSGFGDTQYF.

The rearrangement links TRBV6-1 to TRBJ2-1, with a possible D match to TRBD2 (5 bases). Germline-derived CDR1 and CDR2 are MNHNS and SASEGT. The V gene lost 4 bases and the J gene lost 10 bases, with 17 bases spanning the gap. The CDR3 sequence is 14 residues long. CDR3 region: CASSAGYGDLEQFF. CDR3 DNA: TGTGCCAGCAGTGCGGGTTACGGGGATTTGGAGCAGTTCTTC.

The chain carries TRBV30 and TRBJ2-1; no clear D. Germline CDR1 is GTSNPN and CDR2 is SVGIG (reference sequence). Trimming removed 5 bases at V and 2 bases at J, with 7 bases between. The CDR3 consists of 12 residues. The CDR3 loop is CAWGPAYNEQFF. In DNA, the CDR3 is TGTGCCTGGGGGCCCGCCTACAATGAGCAGTTCTTC.

This chain connects TRBV5-1 to TRBJ2-7; D is undetermined. The CDR3 totals 15 residues. V was shortened by 5 bases and J by 2 bases, with 17 bases between the two germline ends. Germline values: CDR1 SGHRS, CDR2 YFSETQ. The CDR3 protein is CASRPGTLLTYEQYF. The CDR3, as DNA: TGCGCCAGCAGGCCGGGTACTCTTCTTACCTACGAGCAGTACTTC.

A few counts support this clone. V gene TRBV6-1 combines with J gene TRBJ1-5, with D maybe TRBD1 (6 bases). There are 13 residues in the CDR3. Germline V gene sequence: CDR1 MNHNS, CDR2 SASEGT. The V end lost 10 bases, the J end lost 2 bases, and 12 bases lay between the germline ends. The CDR3 DNA sequence: TGTGCCACATACAGGGTCGGCAATCAGCCCCAGCATTTT. As protein: CATYRVGNQPQHF.

The chain employs TRBV2 and TRBJ2-6; D might be TRBD1 (6 bases). The CDR3 has 15 residues. V gave up 4 bases and J gave up 2 bases, with 9 bases separating them. Germline assignment: CDR1 SNHLY and CDR2 FYNNEI. In DNA form, the CDR3 reads TGTGCCAGCAGTGTTGAGGGGGCTGGGGCCAACGTCCTGACTTTC. Encoded protein: CASSVEGAGANVLTF.

This clone has more than one count but fewer than ten. An end of the junction differs from the germline gene, which may be a read error. V usage is TRBV7-9 and J usage is TRBJ1-1; D ambiguous. The CDR3 loop spans 12 amino acids. Germline V gene lookup returns CDR1 SEHNR and CDR2 FQNEAQ (reference sequence). CDR3 region: CSSSLVVPEAFF. The CDR3 DNA sequence: TGTTCCAGCAGCTTAGTAGTCCCTGAAGCTTTCTTT.

This chain uses TRBV9 with TRBJ2-5; 9 bases agree with TRBD2. The J call is in doubt because the DNA end fits TRBJ2-7 better. The CDR3 is 14 residues long. Germline lookup yields CDR1 SGDLS and CDR2 YYNGEE. In DNA form, the CDR3 reads TGTGCCAGCAGCCTAGAGACTAGCGGCTACGAGCAGTACTTC. Residues: CASSLETSGYEQYF.

The chain joins TRBV9 to TRBJ1-1, with unresolved D. The CDR3 is 13 amino acids. Germline V gene lookup returns CDR1 SGDLS and CDR2 YYNGEE. The V end lost 4 bases, the J end lost 0 bases, and 7 bases lay between the germline ends. CDR3 protein: CASSREMNTEAFF. Here the CDR3 DNA reads TGTGCCAGCAGCCGGGAGATGAACACTGAAGCTTTCTTT. Together with reference TRBV9 and TRBJ1-1, the CDR3 gives the full variable domain: DSGVTQTPKHLITATGQRVTLRCSPRSGDLSVYWYQQSLDQGLQFLIQYYNGEERAKGNILERFSAQQFPDLHSELNLSSLELGDSALYFCASSREMNTEAFFGQGTRLTVV.

V usage is TRBV5-4 and J usage is TRBJ2-7; 7 nucleotides match TRBD1. The germline V gene has CDR1 SGHNT and CDR2 YYREEE (reference sequence). Trimming took 0 bases from V and 2 from J; bases not matched to a gene: 5. This CDR3 has 15 amino acids. The CDR3 region has the DNA TGTGCCAGCAGCTTGGGAGGGGGCGATCCCTACGAGCAGTACTTC. This translates into CASSLGGGDPYEQYF.

The V and J genes are TRBV5-1 and TRBJ1-1; the D gene is possibly TRBD1 (5 bases). Trimming took off 5 bases at V and 6 bases at J, with 11 bases between the two ends. The CDR3 extends over 12 amino acids. CDR1 is SGHRS, CDR2 YFSETQ, per germline. The chain's CDR3 is CASSTGTPEAFF. CDR3 coding DNA: TGCGCCAGCAGTACAGGTACCCCTGAAGCTTTCTTT.

The genes are TRBV12-5 and TRBJ2-1, with 15 positions matching TRBD2. Germline CDR1 reads LGHNT; CDR2 reads FRNRAP. With 5 bases clipped from V and 1 base from J, the junction kept 3 bases outside the gene matches. CDR3 length: 17 amino acids. Here the CDR3 reads CASGPGTSGGSYNEQFF. The DNA of the CDR3 is TGTGCTAGTGGTCCCGGGACTAGCGGGGGGTCCTACAATGAGCAGTTCTTC. Drawing the rest from reference TRBV12-5 and TRBJ2-1, the complete variable domain is DARVTQTPRHKVTEMGQEVTMRCQPILGHNTVFWYRQTMMQGLELLAYFRNRAPLDDSGMPKDRFSAEMPDATLATLKIQPSEPRDSAVYFCASGPGTSGGSYNEQFFGPGTRLTVL.

This chain uses TRBV5-3 with TRBJ1-2; D unclear. TRBV5-3 is reported as an ORF; its role is uncertain. The CDR3 is 13 amino acids. V was clipped by 0 bases and J by 2 bases, with 5 bases between them. The CDR3 nucleotides read TGTGCCAGAAGCTTGGATCAGAACTATGGCTACACCTTC. Amino acid sequence: CARSLDQNYGYTF.

The chain is built from TRBV7-3 and TRBJ1-1; TRBD1 matches at 10 bases. The CDR3 spans 18 residues. CDR1 SGHTA and CDR2 FQGTGA come from the germline V gene. V lost 1 base to trimming and J lost 3 bases; unmatched junction nucleotides: 11. CDR3 nucleotide sequence: TGTGCCAGCAGCTTAAAATTCGCGGACAGGGGGATGGACACTGAAGCTTTCTTT. Amino acid sequence: CASSLKFADRGMDTEAFF.

This clone showed up just a few times. The chain has TRBV6-1 and TRBJ1-2; 7 positions match TRBD1. The CDR3 sequence is 12 residues long. Germline loops: CDR1 MNHNS, CDR2 SASEGT. V shed 5 bases and J 8 bases; nucleotides not matched to a gene: 5. The CDR3 loop reads CASSTTGDGYTF. The CDR3 DNA sequence: TGTGCCAGCAGTACCACAGGGGACGGCTACACCTTC.

This clone was seen once. The V gene is TRBV19, the J gene TRBJ2-5, with unresolved D. V was cut by 1 base and J by 5 bases, with 8 bases left in between. Germline V lookup: CDR1 LNHDA, CDR2 SQIVND (reference sequence). CDR3 size: 13 residues. This CDR3 is CASSIARRETQYF. The CDR3 region has the DNA TGTGCCAGTAGTATAGCCCGTCGGGAGACCCAGTACTTC.

The CDR3 DNA reads TGTGCCAGCAGCCCAAAGCGACTAGCCAGCAATGAGCAGTTCTTC. Amino acid sequence: CASSPKRLASNEQFF. This sequence joins TRBV6-5 and TRBJ2-1; 7 nucleotides align to TRBD2. Germline-derived CDR1 and CDR2 are MNHEY and SVGAGI. This CDR3 is 15 amino acids long. V trimming: 6 bases; J trimming: 6 bases; junction bases outside the gene matches: 11.

This clone was observed a single time. The J gene is TRBJ2-1, the V gene TRBV19, with 9 bases matching TRBD1. The germline CDR1 and CDR2 sequences are LNHDA and SQIVND (reference sequence). The CDR3 runs to 15 residues. J was trimmed by 2 bases and V by 5 bases; bases with no gene match: 4. The CDR3 DNA sequence: TGTGCCAGTAGTCGGACAGGGGCCACCTACAATGAGCAGTTCTTC. It codes for CASSRTGATYNEQFF.

This chain connects TRBV19 to TRBJ1-5; D is unclear. This CDR3 spans 15 amino acids. Trimming took 6 bases from V and 0 from J, leaving 12 bases between them. The germline CDR1 and CDR2 sequences are LNHDA and SQIVND (reference sequence). The chain's CDR3 is CASRTTVGSNQPQHF. The CDR3 coding sequence is TGTGCCAGTAGGACCACAGTGGGTAGCAATCAGCCCCAGCATTTT.

The chain employs TRBV5-1 and TRBJ2-7; TRBD2 agrees at 9 bases. This CDR3 is built from 16 residues. Germline trimming cut 0 bases from V and 3 bases from J; bases unmatched to any gene: 7. Germline CDR1 reads SGHRS; CDR2 reads YFSETQ. The CDR3 DNA is TGCGCCAGCAGCTTGGGCCTAGCGGGGCCGAACTACGAGCAGTACTTC. Translated, it gives CASSLGLAGPNYEQYF. Using reference TRBV5-1 and TRBJ2-7 for the parts outside the CDR3, the full variable domain is KAGVTQTPRYLIKTRGQQVTLSCSPISGHRSVSWYQQTPGQGLQFLFEYFSETQRNKGNFPGRFSGRQFSNSRSEMNVSTLELGDSALYLCASSLGLAGPNYEQYFGPGTRLTVT.

The CDR3 nucleotides read TGTGCCAGCGACAGGGGTATGAACACTGAAGCTTTCTTT. It encodes CASDRGMNTEAFF. The chain couples TRBV28 to TRBJ1-1, with 8 bases matching TRBD1. Losses at the gene ends were 8 bases for V and 0 bases for J; bases not matched to a gene: 2. The V gene's germline CDR1 is MDHEN and CDR2 SYDVKM. The CDR3 loop spans 13 amino acids.

V gene TRBV6-1 combines with J gene TRBJ1-4, with D possibly being TRBD1 (6 bases). The CDR3 is made up of 17 amino acids. V dropped 0 bases and J dropped 7 bases, with 18 bases sitting between them. Germline CDR1 is MNHNS and CDR2 is SASEGT. The CDR3 coding sequence is TGTGCCAGCAGTGAAGCATTTGTCAGGGGATGGGGTGAAAAACTGTTTTTT. Amino acid sequence: CASSEAFVRGWGEKLFF.

This chain joins TRBV20-1 and TRBJ2-7, with D uncertain. Germline V gene data show CDR1 as DFQATT and CDR2 as SNEGSKA (reference sequence). The CDR3 runs to 11 residues. The V end lost 0 bases, the J end lost 7 bases, and 7 bases lay between the germline ends. The CDR3 DNA is TGCAGTGCTAGAGATTGGCCGGAGCAGTACTTC. Encoded protein: CSARDWPEQYF.

The chain combines TRBV5-4 with TRBJ1-2, with 8 positions matching TRBD1. Germline assignment: CDR1 SGHNT and CDR2 YYREEE (reference sequence). V shed 2 bases and J 7 bases; nucleotides not matched to a gene: 7. CDR3 length equals 14 residues. The CDR3 coding sequence is TGTGCCAGCAGCTTCGGGGACAGGTCTTCTGGCTACACCTTC. Translated, it gives CASSFGDRSSGYTF.

In the case of this clone: One end of the junction varies from germline; a read error may be responsible. Additional DNA sequences in this sample encode the identical CDR3. This sequence joins TRBV6-6 and TRBJ1-1, with D perhaps TRBD1 (6 bases). Germline CDR1 MNHNY, CDR2 SVGAGI (reference sequence). This CDR3 contains 12 residues. CDR3 in amino acids: CASNTGTTEAFF. CDR3 DNA sequence: TGTGCCAGCAATACAGGGACCACTGAAGCCTTCTTT.

The chain carries TRBV5-1 and TRBJ2-1; TRBD1 matches at 11 bases. The junction had 3 bases not matched to a gene; V was cut back by 3 bases and J by 7 bases. The CDR3 sequence is 14 residues long. Looked up from germline, CDR1 is SGHRS and CDR2 is YFSETQ. The DNA for the CDR3 is TGCGCCAGCAGCTCCGGGACAGGGGGAAATGAGCAGTTCTTC. Its translation is CASSSGTGGNEQFF.

This rearrangement joins TRBV10-2 to TRBJ1-6; D remains ambiguous. Between the trimmed V and J ends, which lost 8 bases and 5 bases, there was a span of 19 bases. Germline V CDR1 and CDR2: WSHSY, SAAADI. The CDR3 length is 16 residues. The CDR3: CASRRQGGSDNSPLHF. DNA for the CDR3: TGCGCCAGCCGCCGGCAAGGAGGGTCGGATAATTCACCCCTCCACTTT.